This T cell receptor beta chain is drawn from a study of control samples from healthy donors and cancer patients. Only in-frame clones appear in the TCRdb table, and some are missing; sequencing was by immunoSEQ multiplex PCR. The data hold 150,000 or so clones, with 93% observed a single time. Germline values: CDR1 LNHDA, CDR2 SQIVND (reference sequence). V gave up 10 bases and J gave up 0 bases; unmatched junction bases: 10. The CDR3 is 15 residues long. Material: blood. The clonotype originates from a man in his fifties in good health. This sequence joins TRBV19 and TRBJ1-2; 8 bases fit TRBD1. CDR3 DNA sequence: TGTGCCACCCATGACAGGGGCGACGCTAACTATGGCTACACCTTC. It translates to CATHDRGDANYGYTF.